This entry features one T cell receptor (beta chain) sequence. This clonotype showed up just once. This receptor's antigen is unknown. The junction shows a germline mismatch at one end, possibly a read error. This sample is part of a study of identical twins' blood T cells (dated by TCRdb to the early 2010s). Some background on the complete study: The approximately twelve libraries, six for the alpha chain and six for the beta chain, yielded roughly 50 million Illumina reads in total. TCR alpha and beta chain repertoires of three pairs of monozygous twins were compared using next-generation sequencing to assess genetic influence on repertoire formation.

Six healthy women forming three monozygous twin pairs were used as donors. All three twin pairs had been raised together and were thought likely to have encountered the same vaccines and infectious agents. TCR cDNA libraries were prepared from RNA that was isolated from peripheral blood mononuclear cells. Library construction relied on 5' RACE. Sequencing was carried out with an Illumina Genome Analyzer IIx. To prepare the RNA-based TCR cDNA libraries, a previously described protocol was followed, with several modifications. To prevent cross-contamination, sample-specific barcodes were introduced on both ends of each TCR cDNA library during cDNA synthesis and amplification. As for how the authors treated the data: Each individual had between about 95,000 and nearly 550,000 identified clonotypes, and each library contained roughly 2 to 3.6 million CDR3-containing reads. Reads with improper barcode index combinations were discarded, after which clonesets were built for each library with the MiTCR software. While assembling CDR3 clonotypes, MiTCR corrected PCR and sequencing errors and either filtered or rescued low-quality reads. Artificial out-of-frame clonotypes were mapped to in-frame sequences, with one indel allowed in the CDR3, and then removed. Similarity in V and J gene usage between donors was calculated as the Jensen-Shannon divergence divided by the mean entropy. In TCRdb, the public reads were trimmed at Q25 with fastp and aligned with MiXCR, with productive beta chains retained. Under each unique CDR3 protein, matching rows form one entry showing the most common genes and DNA. TCRdb, rather than the study authors, made the V and J calls. Within this sample are roughly 380,000 distinct CDR3 sequences, with over 25% of them counted one time only. The ten most abundant clones make up about 6.1% of the sample.

Inclusive of the bounding cysteine and phenylalanine, the CDR3 is 14 residues long. The DNA shown is the 42-base CDR3, in frame from base 1. CDR1 and CDR2 (SGHDN, FVKESK) derive from the germline V gene. Paper-wide results and their limitations: The number of shared CDR3 clonotypes between two donors was mainly determined by the product of their cloneset sizes, and twins did not clearly deviate from this trend. The proposed role of the TCRalpha J segment in MHC recognition during thymic selection was stated to require validation by independent studies. Among the most abundant TCRbeta clonotypes, more CDR3 sequences were shared by each donor with her twin than with unrelated donors. Because the twins were reared together, environmental influences could not be ruled out as the explanation for twin similarity. Twin pairs were reported to be markedly more alike in V gene usage than unrelated donors were, even when looking at non-selected out-of-frame TCRbeta clonotypes.

The chain uses TRBV14 and TRBJ2-7; the D gene cannot be resolved reliably. The TCR originated in a woman aged 18 to 55 in good health. The sequenced sample consisted of PBMCs. The DNA reads TGTGCCAACAGCCAGACGGCCCCAGGCTACGAGCAGTACTTC. It codes for CANSQTAPGYEQYF.